The T cell receptor (beta chain) under discussion was sequenced for a study of T cells after yellow fever vaccination. Study results and caveats: Most primary-vaccination clones reappeared after the booster (around 95% CD4, about 87% CD8). Shared CD4/CD8 clonotypes were a small share, likely from convergent recombination.

The CDR3 is made up of 13 amino acids. Germline V gene lookup returns CDR1 SGHRS and CDR2 YFSETQ. V trimming: 9 bases; J trimming: 6 bases; junction bases outside the gene matches: 11. Universal primer sites and UMIs were introduced during 5'RACE template-switching synthesis of TCR cDNA. TCRdb re-called the 5' RACE reads through MiXCR, storing one row per CDR3 protein. Among hundreds of thousands of distinct CDR3 sequences listed, approximately 13% were seen once. This clonotype has a handful of counts. Its antigen is not identified. The chain links TRBV5-1 to TRBJ1-1; 7 nucleotides line up with TRBD1. The sequenced sample was PBMCs, obtained on the day of the yellow fever booster vaccination. This clonotype originated in a young man who received the YFV17D yellow fever vaccine. The CDR3 coding sequence is TGCGCCACCGCACAGGGGTCTTTGTCTGAAGCTTTCTTT. Translated: CATAQGSLSEAFF. The complete variable domain, with remaining parts taken from reference TRBV5-1 and TRBJ1-1, reads KAGVTQTPRYLIKTRGQQVTLSCSPISGHRSVSWYQQTPGQGLQFLFEYFSETQRNKGNFPGRFSGRQFSNSRSEMNVSTLELGDSALYLCATAQGSLSEAFFGQGTRLTVV.